This TCR beta chain was recovered during a study of blood T cells in healthy people across ages. Study-level findings and limits: PBMCs that were unsorted prevented a conclusive naive versus antigen-experienced comparison.

Every donor contributed 7.5 to 10 milliliters of peripheral blood by blood draw. Each sample yielded at least 6 million isolated PBMCs. Comments on this clonotype: Its antigen remains unknown.

PCR was performed a second time for roughly 7 to 11 cycles using a sample-barcoded 5' primer and a J-beta primer mix. Every cDNA molecule bore a tag from a template-switch adaptor containing 12 random nucleotides. TCRdb itself ran the 5' RACE reads through MiXCR, one entry per CDR3 protein. The repertoire holds around 800,000 distinct CDR3 sequences, with about 46% as singletons. This CDR3 region has 12 residues. V was cut by 0 bases and J by 10 bases, with 9 bases left in between. CDR1 is LNHNV and CDR2 is YYDKDF in the germline V gene (reference sequence). This TCR was recovered from a man at least 80 years old in good health. The source material was blood. The rearrangement joins TRBV15 to TRBJ2-5, with D tentatively TRBD2 (6 bases). Here the CDR3 DNA reads TGTGCCACCAGCAGAGATTGGGGGGTCCAGTACTTC. It is translated as CATSRDWGVQYF.